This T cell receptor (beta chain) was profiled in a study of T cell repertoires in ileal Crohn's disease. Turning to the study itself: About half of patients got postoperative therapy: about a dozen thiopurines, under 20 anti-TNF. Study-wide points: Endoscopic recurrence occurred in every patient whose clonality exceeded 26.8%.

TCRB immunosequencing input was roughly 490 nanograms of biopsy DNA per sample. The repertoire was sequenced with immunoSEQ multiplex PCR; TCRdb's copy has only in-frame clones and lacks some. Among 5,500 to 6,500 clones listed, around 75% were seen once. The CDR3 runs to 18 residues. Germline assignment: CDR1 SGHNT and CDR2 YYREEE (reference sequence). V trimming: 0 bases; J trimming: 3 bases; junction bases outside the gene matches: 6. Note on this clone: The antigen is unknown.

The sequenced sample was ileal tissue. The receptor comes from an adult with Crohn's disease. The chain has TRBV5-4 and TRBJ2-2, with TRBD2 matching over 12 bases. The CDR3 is CASSLGLAGGPDTGELFF. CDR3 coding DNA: TGTGCCAGCAGCTTGGGGCTAGCGGGAGGGCCGGACACCGGGGAGCTGTTTTTT.